This T cell receptor beta chain was obtained from a study of OX40 agonist ivuxolimab in advanced cancers. Overall study: An agonistic anti-OX40 (CD134) antibody, ivuxolimab, was used to treat the patients.

To note about this clone: As yet, its antigen is unknown.

The assay was immunoSEQ multiplex PCR, and TCRdb's table has in-frame clones only and misses some. Of about 80,000 clones in the sample, roughly 92% were seen once. Study outcomes and limitations: Circulating CD4+ and CD8+ T cells showed clonal expansion by week 6 at 0.1 to 3.0 mg/kg.

V gave up 6 bases and J gave up 1 base, with 14 bases separating them. The CDR3 sequence is 15 residues long. Germline assignment: CDR1 WSHSY and CDR2 SAAADI. The source material was CD4+ or CD8+ T cells sorted from blood, sampled in a trial of the OX40 agonist ivuxolimab. The source is an adult with an advanced solid tumor such as melanoma, head and neck, liver or kidney cancer. This chain links TRBV10-2 with TRBJ2-3; D remains unclear. The CDR3 bases are TGCGCCAGCAGCCGGGCAAAGGGTGGCACAGATACGCAGTATTTT. This gives the protein CASSRAKGGTDTQYF.